Shown below are 18 T cell receptor beta chains from a single sample sequenced in a study of cytomegalovirus exposure and HLA in healthy donors (TCRdb year 2017). The protocol used for the library was the immunoSEQ multiplex PCR assay. For the multiplex PCR, a mixture combining 60 forward primers for TCR Vbeta segments and 13 reverse primers for TCR Jbeta segments was used. This immuneACCESS table, as held by TCRdb, lists in-frame sequences with V and J called but not all clones. Of the missing ones, under half trace to an unresolved V gene in checked studies; the others have no known cause. The sample table contains 100,000 to 120,000 clones; only one count was recorded for roughly 80% of them. The ten biggest clones cover 5.4% of the sample. Sequencing was carried out using PBMCs. The receptors derive from a woman in her 30s in good health and CMV-seropositive.

The chain combines TRBV2 with TRBJ1-2; TRBD1 matches at 8 bases. The V and J ends lost 6 bases and 3 bases, in that order; junction bases with no gene match: 6. Germline-derived CDR1 and CDR2 are SNHLY and FYNNEI. This CDR3 is 14 amino acids long. CDR3 coding DNA: TGTGCCAGCAGCCCGGACAGGGTGGACTATGGCTACACCTTC. Its protein is CASSPDRVDYGYTF.

The J gene is TRBJ2-5, the V gene TRBV9, with 15 bases lining up with TRBD2. V lost 4 bases and J lost 2; bases outside the gene matches: 6. Germline CDR1 and CDR2: SGDLS and YYNGEE. The CDR3 totals 17 residues. The CDR3 here is CASSPGTSGRTQETQYF. CDR3 DNA: TGTGCCAGCAGCCCCGGGACTAGCGGGAGGACACAAGAGACCCAGTACTTC.

The rearrangement links TRBV19 to TRBJ1-2; D unresolved. Germline CDR1 is LNHDA and CDR2 is SQIVND (reference sequence). The CDR3 length is 13 residues. Trimming took 4 bases from V and 5 from J, leaving 11 bases between them. In DNA form, the CDR3 reads TGTGCCAGTAGTAGCCAGCCGGGATATGGCTACACCTTC. It is translated as CASSSQPGYGYTF.

The sample holds a few counts of this clone. Other DNA sequences in the sample encode the same CDR3. The V and J genes are TRBV4-1 and TRBJ1-2; possible D gene TRBD1, 5 bases. This CDR3 is built from 14 residues. Germline loops: CDR1 MGHRA, CDR2 YSYEKL. Trimming took 11 bases from V and 2 from J, leaving 18 bases between them. CDR3 in amino acids: CASSGQGKNYGYTF. CDR3 in DNA: TGCGCCTCCTCCGGTCAGGGTAAAAACTATGGCTACACCTTC.

CDR3 DNA: TGTGCCAGTAGTACCGACAGGGGTGAACGTAGGGGCTACACCTTC. Residues: CASSTDRGERRGYTF. The V call is TRBV19, the J call TRBJ1-2; 8 bases are a match to TRBD1. Losses at the gene ends were 4 bases for V and 8 bases for J; bases not matched to a gene: 12. Germline V CDR1 and CDR2: LNHDA, SQIVND (reference sequence). This CDR3 has 15 amino acids.

In this sample, this clone turned up a few times. The chain recombines TRBV4-1 with TRBJ1-4; the D is unclear. Trimming pared 0 bases from V and 2 bases from J, leaving 10 bases between. The germline V gene has CDR1 MGHRA and CDR2 YSYEKL. This CDR3 is built from 16 residues. CDR3: CASSQDIRGTNEKLFF. In DNA, the CDR3 is TGCGCCAGCAGCCAAGATATCCGGGGTACTAATGAAAAACTGTTTTTT.

On this clone: The DNA is left out, because the CDR3 cannot be placed on it with certainty; the CDR3 is given as TCRdb lists it. The chain's CDR3 is CASSAIQVNAISPSIF. V and J are TRBV2 and TRBJ1-5; TRBD1 is the table's D call, not checked against the DNA. The CDR3 numbers 16 amino acids, ends counted. Germline CDR1 and CDR2: SNHLY and FYNNEI.

The chain employs TRBV4-2 and TRBJ2-5; maybe TRBD1 (5 bases). The CDR3 length is 15 residues. CDR1 and CDR2 (germline): LGHNA, YNFKEQ. Deletions cut 0 bases from V and 2 bases from J, with 10 bases between. The CDR3 region is CASSQELQDQETQYF. The CDR3 DNA reads TGTGCCAGCAGCCAAGAGTTACAGGATCAAGAGACCCAGTACTTC.

This chain uses TRBV6-1 with TRBJ2-5; TRBD2 matches 9 bases. The CDR3 length is 14 residues. Germline trimming cut 7 bases from V and 5 bases from J; bases unmatched to any gene: 8. From germline, CDR1 is MNHNS and CDR2 SASEGT. CDR3 DNA sequence: TGTGCCAGCACCGCGGGAGGGGGCCAGGAGACCCAGTACTTC. This codes for CASTAGGGQETQYF.

In its sample, this clone was seen a few times. This chain uses TRBV7-9 with TRBJ1-1; TRBD1 is a possible D gene (6 bases). The CDR3 runs 14 residues. Trimming shortened V by 5 bases and J by 1 base, and 11 bases separated the two germline ends. The germline CDR1 and CDR2 sequences are SEHNR and FQNEAQ (reference sequence). The CDR3 protein is CASSAWTANTEAFF. As DNA, the CDR3 is TGTGCCAGCAGCGCGTGGACAGCGAACACTGAAGCTTTCTTT.

This clone was seen once. The rearrangement links TRBV19 to TRBJ2-3, with D tentatively TRBD2 (7 bases). Germline assignment: CDR1 LNHDA and CDR2 SQIVND (reference sequence). The CDR3 has 16 amino acids. Trimming cost V 9 bases and J 6 bases, with 25 bases left between them. CDR3 residues: CASQGREGGFVDTQYF. Written as DNA, the CDR3 is TGTGCCAGCCAAGGACGAGAGGGGGGGTTTGTTGATACGCAGTATTTT.

The genes are TRBV6-6 and TRBJ1-1; D unresolved. The CDR3 is made up of 14 amino acids. Germline CDR1 and CDR2: MNHNY and SVGAGI (reference sequence). Trimming took 0 bases from V and 10 from J, leaving 15 bases between them. The CDR3: CASSYSSTSSVAFF. CDR3 nucleotides: TGTGCCAGCAGTTACTCGTCTACTTCATCGGTAGCTTTCTTT.

The chain is built from TRBV7-9 and TRBJ1-4, with TRBD1 as a possible D gene (5 bases). There are 14 residues in the CDR3. In germline, CDR1 is SEHNR, CDR2 FQNEAQ (reference sequence). V shed 5 bases and J shed 8 bases, with 15 bases lying between them. The chain's CDR3 is CASSPRDRKEKLFF. Written as DNA, the CDR3 is TGTGCCAGCAGCCCCAGAGACAGAAAGGAAAAACTGTTTTTT.

The chain combines TRBV30 with TRBJ2-3, with a tentative D call TRBD1 (6 bases). Germline V CDR1 and CDR2: GTSNPN, SVGIG (reference sequence). The CDR3 spans 14 residues. The germline V and J ends were trimmed by 3 bases and 0 bases, with 10 bases remaining between them. The CDR3 DNA reads TGTGCCTGGAGACAGGGACCTAGCACAGATACGCAGTATTTT. It specifies CAWRQGPSTDTQYF.

The chain couples TRBV5-1 to TRBJ2-3; D remains unclear. Trimming took off 0 bases at V and 0 bases at J, with 8 bases between the two ends. CDR3 length equals 15 residues. In germline, CDR1 is SGHRS, CDR2 YFSETQ. CDR3 coding DNA: TGCGCCAGCAGCTTGGTGAGGTCTAGCACAGATACGCAGTATTTT. Protein product: CASSLVRSSTDTQYF. The full variable domain, in which reference TRBV5-1 and TRBJ2-3 provide the parts outside the CDR3, is KAGVTQTPRYLIKTRGQQVTLSCSPISGHRSVSWYQQTPGQGLQFLFEYFSETQRNKGNFPGRFSGRQFSNSRSEMNVSTLELGDSALYLCASSLVRSSTDTQYFGPGTRLTVL.

The chain joins TRBV9 to TRBJ2-3; D call uncertain. CDR3 length: 14 residues. V dropped 6 bases and J dropped 2 bases, with 13 bases sitting between them. Germline CDR1 and CDR2: SGDLS and YYNGEE. The CDR3 bases are TGTGCCAGCACCCCTAGTGGTAACACAGATACGCAGTATTTT. It is translated as CASTPSGNTDTQYF.

The CDR3 spells CAISESGGLGELFF. CDR3 nucleotide sequence: TGTGCCATCAGTGAATCGGGGGGTCTAGGGGAGCTGTTTTTT. The chain carries TRBV10-3 and TRBJ2-2; 7 bases match TRBD2. Germline V gene sequence: CDR1 ENHRY, CDR2 SYGVKD. This CDR3 is built from 14 residues. The trim removed 3 bases at V and 8 bases at J, leaving 6 bases unmatched.

This chain uses TRBV7-2 with TRBJ2-7; D may be TRBD2 (6 bases). This CDR3 is built from 16 residues. The V end was cut by 1 base, the J end by 5 bases, with 18 bases between. Per germline, CDR1 SGHTA and CDR2 FQGNSA. This CDR3 is CASSLDRLGFNDEQYF. The CDR3, as DNA: TGTGCCAGCAGCTTAGATCGACTAGGATTTAACGACGAGCAGTACTTC. Drawing the rest from reference TRBV7-2 and TRBJ2-7, the complete variable domain is GAGVSQSPSNKVTEKGKDVELRCDPISGHTALYWYRQSLGQGLEFLIYFQGNSAPDKSGLPSDRFSAERTGGSVSTLTIQRTQQEDSAVYLCASSLDRLGFNDEQYFGPGTRLTVT.